This is a list of T cell receptor beta chains from one sample in a study of CXCR3-negative and CXCR3-positive naive CD8 T cells. TCRdb reprocessed the 5' RACE reads; each CDR3 protein has one entry and no DNA is given. The sample shows roughly 40,000 distinct CDR3 sequences, and 1.6% sits with its ten largest clones. The sequenced sample was naive CXCR3- CD8+ T cells from blood. The receptors derive from a human donor in good health. Some clones in this sample may be carry-over from other donors' samples. Each CDR3 is given with its conserved first and last residue.

V	J	CDR3
TRBV29-1	TRBJ2-1	CSVSGDRYAPVEQFF
TRBV4-1	TRBJ1-5	CASSQEGGQGVQPQHF
TRBV9	TRBJ2-1	CASSIGTSNEQFF
TRBV29-1	TRBJ2-7	CSGDRGRGTYEQYF
TRBV7-7	TRBJ2-1	CASSLGPGRRNEQFF
TRBV11-2	TRBJ2-1	CASSLDGPASVNNEQFF
TRBV29-1	TRBJ1-2	CSVVYRGDGYTF
TRBV27	TRBJ1-4	CASSLGQRNEKLFF
TRBV7-6	TRBJ2-7	CASSLQVDEQYF
TRBV28	TRBJ2-7	CASSSGNKGQGSEQYF
TRBV7-9	TRBJ1-5	CASSQGSGFVNQPQHF
TRBV6-2/TRBV6-3	TRBJ2-7	CASGSPIQRRSYEQYF
TRBV7-3	TRBJ2-3	CASSPDLGLADTDTQYF